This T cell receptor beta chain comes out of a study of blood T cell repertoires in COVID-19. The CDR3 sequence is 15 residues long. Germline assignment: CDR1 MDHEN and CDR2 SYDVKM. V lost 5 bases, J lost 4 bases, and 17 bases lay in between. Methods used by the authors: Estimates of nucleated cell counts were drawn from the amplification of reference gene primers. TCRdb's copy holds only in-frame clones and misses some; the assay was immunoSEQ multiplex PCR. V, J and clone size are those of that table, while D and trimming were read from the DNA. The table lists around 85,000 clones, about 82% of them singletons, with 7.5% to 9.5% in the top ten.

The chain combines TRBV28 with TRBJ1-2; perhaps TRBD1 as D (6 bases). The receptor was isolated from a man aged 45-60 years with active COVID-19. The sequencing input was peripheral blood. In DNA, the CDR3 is TGTGCCAGCAGTCTTCCAGGGGAGAGGAGCTATGGCTACACCTTC. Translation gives CASSLPGERSYGYTF.